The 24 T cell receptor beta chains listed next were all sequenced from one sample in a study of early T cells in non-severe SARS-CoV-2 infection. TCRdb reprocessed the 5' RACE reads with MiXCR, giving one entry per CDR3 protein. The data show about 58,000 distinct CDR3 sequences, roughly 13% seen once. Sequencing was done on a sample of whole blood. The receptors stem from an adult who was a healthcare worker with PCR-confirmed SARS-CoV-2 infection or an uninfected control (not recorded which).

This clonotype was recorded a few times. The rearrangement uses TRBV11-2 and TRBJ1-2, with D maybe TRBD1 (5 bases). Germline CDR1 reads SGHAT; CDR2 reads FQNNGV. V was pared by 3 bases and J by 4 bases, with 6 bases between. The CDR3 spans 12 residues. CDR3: CASSFTGYGYTF. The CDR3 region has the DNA TGTGCCAGCAGCTTTACAGGCTATGGCTACACCTTC.

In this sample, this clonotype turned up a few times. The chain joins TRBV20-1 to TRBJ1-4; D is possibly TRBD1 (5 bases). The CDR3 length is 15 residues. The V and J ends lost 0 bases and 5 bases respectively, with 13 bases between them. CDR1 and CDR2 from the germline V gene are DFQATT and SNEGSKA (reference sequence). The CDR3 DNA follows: TGCAGTGCTAGAGATACGACAGTAACAAATGAAAAACTGTTTTTT. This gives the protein CSARDTTVTNEKLFF.

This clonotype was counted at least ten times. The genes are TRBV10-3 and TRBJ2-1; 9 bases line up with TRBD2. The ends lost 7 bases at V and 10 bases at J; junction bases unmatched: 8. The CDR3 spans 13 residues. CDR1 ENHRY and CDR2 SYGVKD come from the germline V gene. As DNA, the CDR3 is TGTGCCATCAAACAGCGGGAGGTGGACGAGCAGTTCTTC. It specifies CAIKQREVDEQFF.

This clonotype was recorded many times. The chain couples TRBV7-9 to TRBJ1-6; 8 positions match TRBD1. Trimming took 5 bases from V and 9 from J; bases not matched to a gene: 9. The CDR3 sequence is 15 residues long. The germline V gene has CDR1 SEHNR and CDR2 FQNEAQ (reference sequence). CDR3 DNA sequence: TGTGCCAGCAGCCCGGAGACAGGGACAGGTTCACCCCTCCACTTT. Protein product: CASSPETGTGSPLHF.

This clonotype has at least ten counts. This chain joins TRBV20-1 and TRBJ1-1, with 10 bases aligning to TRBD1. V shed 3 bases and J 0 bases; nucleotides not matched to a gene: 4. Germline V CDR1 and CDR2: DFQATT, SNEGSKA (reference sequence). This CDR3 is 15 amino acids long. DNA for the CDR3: TGCAGTGCTAGGGGACAGGGGTCCTTGAACACTGAAGCTTTCTTT. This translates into CSARGQGSLNTEAFF.

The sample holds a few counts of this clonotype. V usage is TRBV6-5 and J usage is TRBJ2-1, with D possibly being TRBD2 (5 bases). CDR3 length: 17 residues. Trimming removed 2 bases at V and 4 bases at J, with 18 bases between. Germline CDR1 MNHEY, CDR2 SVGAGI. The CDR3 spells CASSYTLGSGDYNEQFF. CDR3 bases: TGTGCCAGCAGTTACACGCTCGGCAGCGGCGATTACAATGAGCAGTTCTTC.

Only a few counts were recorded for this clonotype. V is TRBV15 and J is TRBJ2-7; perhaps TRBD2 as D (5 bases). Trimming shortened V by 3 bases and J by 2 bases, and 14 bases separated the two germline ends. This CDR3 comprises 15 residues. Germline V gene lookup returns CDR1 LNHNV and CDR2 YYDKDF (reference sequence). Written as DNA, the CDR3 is TGTGCCACCAGCAGCAGGTGGGAGAACCCCTACGAGCAGTACTTC. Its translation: CATSSRWENPYEQYF.

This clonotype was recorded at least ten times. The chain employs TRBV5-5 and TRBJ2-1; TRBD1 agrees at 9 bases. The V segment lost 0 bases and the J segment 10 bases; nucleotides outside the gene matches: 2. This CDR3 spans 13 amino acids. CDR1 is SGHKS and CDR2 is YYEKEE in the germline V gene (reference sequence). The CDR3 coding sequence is TGTGCCAGCAGCTTGGGGGACAGGGACGAGCAGTTCTTC. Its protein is CASSLGDRDEQFF.

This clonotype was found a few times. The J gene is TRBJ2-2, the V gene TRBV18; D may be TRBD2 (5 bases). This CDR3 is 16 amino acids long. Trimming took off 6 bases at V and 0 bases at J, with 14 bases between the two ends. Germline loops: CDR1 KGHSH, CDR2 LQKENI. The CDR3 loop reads CASSPVGATNTGELFF. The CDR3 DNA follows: TGTGCCAGCTCCCCCGTGGGAGCGACGAACACCGGGGAGCTGTTTTTT.

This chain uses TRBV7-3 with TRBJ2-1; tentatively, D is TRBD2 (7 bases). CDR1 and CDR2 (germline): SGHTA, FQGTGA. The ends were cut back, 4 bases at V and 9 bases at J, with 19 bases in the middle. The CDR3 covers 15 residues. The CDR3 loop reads CASSYLGGGLAEQFF. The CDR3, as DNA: TGTGCCAGCAGCTACCTTGGCGGGGGCCTTGCTGAGCAGTTCTTC.

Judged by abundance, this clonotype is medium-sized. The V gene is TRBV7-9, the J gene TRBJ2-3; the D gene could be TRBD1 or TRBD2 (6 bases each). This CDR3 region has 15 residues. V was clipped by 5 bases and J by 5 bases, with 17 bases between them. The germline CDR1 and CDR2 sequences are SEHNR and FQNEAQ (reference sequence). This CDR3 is CASSLVGGQGDTQYF. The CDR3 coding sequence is TGTGCCAGCAGCCTCGTTGGGGGGCAAGGAGATACGCAGTATTTT.

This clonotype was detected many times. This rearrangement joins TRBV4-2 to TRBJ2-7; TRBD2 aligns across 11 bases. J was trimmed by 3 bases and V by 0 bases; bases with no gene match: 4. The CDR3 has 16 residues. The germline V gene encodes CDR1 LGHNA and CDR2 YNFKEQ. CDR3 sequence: CASSQDGTSGGYEQYF. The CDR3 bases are TGTGCCAGCAGCCAAGATGGGACTAGCGGAGGCTACGAGCAGTACTTC.

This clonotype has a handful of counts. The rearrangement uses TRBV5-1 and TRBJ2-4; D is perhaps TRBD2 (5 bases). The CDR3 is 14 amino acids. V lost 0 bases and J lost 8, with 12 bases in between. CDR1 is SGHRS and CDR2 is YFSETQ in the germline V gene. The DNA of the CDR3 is TGCGCCAGCAGCTTGGGAGCGGATTCGGACATTCAGTACTTC. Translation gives CASSLGADSDIQYF.

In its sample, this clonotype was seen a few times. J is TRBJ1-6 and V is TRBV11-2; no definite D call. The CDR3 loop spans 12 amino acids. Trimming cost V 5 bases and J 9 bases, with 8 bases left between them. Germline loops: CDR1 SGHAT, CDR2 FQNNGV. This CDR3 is CASSRRTSPLHF. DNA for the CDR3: TGTGCCAGCAGCCGCCGCACTTCACCCCTCCACTTT.

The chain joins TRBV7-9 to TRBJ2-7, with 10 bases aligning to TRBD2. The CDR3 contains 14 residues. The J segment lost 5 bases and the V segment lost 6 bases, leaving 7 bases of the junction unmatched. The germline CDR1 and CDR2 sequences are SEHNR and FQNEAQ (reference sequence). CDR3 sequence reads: CASSLGTSEDEQYF. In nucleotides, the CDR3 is TGTGCCAGCAGTTTGGGGACTAGCGAGGACGAGCAGTACTTC.

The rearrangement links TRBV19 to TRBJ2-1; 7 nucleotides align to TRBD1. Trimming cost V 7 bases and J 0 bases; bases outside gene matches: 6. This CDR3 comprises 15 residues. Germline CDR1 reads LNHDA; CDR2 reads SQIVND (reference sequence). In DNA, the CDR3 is TGTGCCAGTAAACAGGGGTCTAGCTCCTACAATGAGCAGTTCTTC. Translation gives CASKQGSSSYNEQFF.

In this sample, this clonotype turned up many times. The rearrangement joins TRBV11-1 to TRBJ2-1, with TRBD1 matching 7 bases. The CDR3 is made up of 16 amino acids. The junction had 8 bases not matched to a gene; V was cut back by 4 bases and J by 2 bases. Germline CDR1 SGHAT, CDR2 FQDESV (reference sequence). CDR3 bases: TGTGCCAGCAGCTCCAGGGACAGTCCCACCTACAATGAGCAGTTCTTC. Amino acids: CASSSRDSPTYNEQFF.

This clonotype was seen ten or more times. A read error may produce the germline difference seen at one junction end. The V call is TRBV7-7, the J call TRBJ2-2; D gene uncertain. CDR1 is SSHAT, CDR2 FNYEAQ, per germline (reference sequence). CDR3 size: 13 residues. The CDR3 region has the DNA TGTGCTAGCAGCCGAGACAACACCGGGGAGCTGTTTTTT. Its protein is CASSRDNTGELFF.

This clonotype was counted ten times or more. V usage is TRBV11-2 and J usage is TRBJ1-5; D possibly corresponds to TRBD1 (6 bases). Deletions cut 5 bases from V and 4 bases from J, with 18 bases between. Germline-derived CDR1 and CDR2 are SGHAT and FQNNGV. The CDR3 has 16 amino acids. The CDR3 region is CASSPIGGGVNQPQHF. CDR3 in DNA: TGTGCCAGCAGCCCCATCGGAGGGGGGGTAAATCAGCCCCAGCATTTT.

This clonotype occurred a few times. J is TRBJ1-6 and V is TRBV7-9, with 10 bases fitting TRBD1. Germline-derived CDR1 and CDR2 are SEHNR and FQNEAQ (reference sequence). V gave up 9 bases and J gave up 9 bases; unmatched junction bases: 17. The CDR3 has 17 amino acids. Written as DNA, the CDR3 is TGTGCCAGTTCCCTTAGAGCCACCGGGACAGGGGTTTCACCCCTCCACTTT. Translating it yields CASSLRATGTGVSPLHF.

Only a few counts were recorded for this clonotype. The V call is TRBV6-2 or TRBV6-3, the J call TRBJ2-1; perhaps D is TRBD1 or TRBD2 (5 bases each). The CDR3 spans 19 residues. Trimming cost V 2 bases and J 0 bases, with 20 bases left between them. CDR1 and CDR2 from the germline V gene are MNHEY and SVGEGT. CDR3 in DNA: TGTGCCAGCAGTTACAAGGGACCCTGGCATCGAAGCTCCTACAATGAGCAGTTCTTC. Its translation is CASSYKGPWHRSSYNEQFF.

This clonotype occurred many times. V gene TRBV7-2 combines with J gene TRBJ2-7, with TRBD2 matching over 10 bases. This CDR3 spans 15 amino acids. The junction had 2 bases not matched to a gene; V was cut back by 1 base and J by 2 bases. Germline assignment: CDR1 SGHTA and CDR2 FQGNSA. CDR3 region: CASSLVLAGPYEQYF. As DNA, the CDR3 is TGTGCCAGCAGCTTAGTACTAGCGGGACCCTACGAGCAGTACTTC. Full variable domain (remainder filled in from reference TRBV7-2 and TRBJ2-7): GAGVSQSPSNKVTEKGKDVELRCDPISGHTALYWYRQSLGQGLEFLIYFQGNSAPDKSGLPSDRFSAERTGGSVSTLTIQRTQQEDSAVYLCASSLVLAGPYEQYFGPGTRLTVT.

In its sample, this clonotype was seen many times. In DNA form, the CDR3 reads TGTGCCATCAGTGGGGGCTACGAGCAGTACTTC. Translation: CAISGGYEQYF. The rearrangement links TRBV10-3 to TRBJ2-7; D unresolved. CDR3 length: 11 residues. V was trimmed by 4 bases and J by 3 bases, leaving 4 bases between them. Germline values: CDR1 ENHRY, CDR2 SYGVKD.

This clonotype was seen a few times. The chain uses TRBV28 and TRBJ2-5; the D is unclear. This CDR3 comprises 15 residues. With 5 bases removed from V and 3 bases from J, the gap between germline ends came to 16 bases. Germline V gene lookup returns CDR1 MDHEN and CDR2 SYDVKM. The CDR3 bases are TGTGCCAGCAGTCCTCAAATAAGACCGAAAGAGACCCAGTACTTC. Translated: CASSPQIRPKETQYF. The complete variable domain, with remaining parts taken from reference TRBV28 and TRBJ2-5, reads DVKVTQSSRYLVKRTGEKVFLECVQDMDHENMFWYRQDPGLGLRLIYFSYDVKMKEKGDIPEGYSVSREKKERFSLILESASTNQTSMYLCASSPQIRPKETQYFGPGTRLLVL.